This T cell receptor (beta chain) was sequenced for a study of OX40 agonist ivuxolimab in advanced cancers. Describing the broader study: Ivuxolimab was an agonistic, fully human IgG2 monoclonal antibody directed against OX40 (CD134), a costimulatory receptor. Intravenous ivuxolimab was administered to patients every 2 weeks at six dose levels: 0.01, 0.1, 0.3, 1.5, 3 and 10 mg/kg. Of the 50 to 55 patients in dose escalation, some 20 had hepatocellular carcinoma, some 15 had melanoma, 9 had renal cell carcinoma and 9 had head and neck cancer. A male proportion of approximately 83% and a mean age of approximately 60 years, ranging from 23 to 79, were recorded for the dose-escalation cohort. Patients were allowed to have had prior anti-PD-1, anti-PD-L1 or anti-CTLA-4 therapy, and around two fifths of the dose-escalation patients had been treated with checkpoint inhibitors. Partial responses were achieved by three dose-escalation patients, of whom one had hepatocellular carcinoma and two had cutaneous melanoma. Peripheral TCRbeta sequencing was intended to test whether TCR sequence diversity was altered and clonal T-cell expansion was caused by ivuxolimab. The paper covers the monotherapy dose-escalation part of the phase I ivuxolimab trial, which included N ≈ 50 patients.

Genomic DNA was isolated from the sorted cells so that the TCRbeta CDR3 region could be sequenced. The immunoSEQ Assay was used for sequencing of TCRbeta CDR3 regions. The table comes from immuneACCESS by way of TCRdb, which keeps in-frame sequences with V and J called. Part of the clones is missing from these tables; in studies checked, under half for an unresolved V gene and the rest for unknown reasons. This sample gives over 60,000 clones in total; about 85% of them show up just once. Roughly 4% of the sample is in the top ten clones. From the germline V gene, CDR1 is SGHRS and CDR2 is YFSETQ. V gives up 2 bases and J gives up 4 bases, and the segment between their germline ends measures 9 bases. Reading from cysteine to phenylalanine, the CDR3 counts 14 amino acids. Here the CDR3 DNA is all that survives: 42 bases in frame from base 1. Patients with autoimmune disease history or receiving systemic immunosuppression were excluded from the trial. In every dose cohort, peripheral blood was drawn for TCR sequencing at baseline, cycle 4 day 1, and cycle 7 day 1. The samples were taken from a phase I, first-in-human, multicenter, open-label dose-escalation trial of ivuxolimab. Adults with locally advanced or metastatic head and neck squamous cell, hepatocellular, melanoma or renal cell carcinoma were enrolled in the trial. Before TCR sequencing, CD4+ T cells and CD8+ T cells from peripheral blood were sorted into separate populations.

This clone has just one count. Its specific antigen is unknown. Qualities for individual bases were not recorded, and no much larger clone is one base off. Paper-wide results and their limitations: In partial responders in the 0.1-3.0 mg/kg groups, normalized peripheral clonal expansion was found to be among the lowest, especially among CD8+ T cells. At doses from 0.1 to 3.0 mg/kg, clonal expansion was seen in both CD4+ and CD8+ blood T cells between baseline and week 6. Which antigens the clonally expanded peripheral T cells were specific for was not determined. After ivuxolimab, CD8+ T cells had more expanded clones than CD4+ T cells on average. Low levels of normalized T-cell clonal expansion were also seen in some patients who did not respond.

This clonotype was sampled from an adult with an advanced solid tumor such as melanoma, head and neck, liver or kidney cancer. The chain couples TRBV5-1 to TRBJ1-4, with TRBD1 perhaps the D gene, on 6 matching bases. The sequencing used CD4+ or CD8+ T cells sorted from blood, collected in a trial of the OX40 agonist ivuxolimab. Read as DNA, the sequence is TGCGCCAGCAGCTTCATGGACAGTAATGAAAAACTGTTTTTT. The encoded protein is CASSFMDSNEKLFF.